The clone carrying this T cell receptor (beta chain) was detected once. Its cognate antigen is unknown. The data belong to a study of cytomegalovirus exposure and HLA in healthy donors. Vbeta (60) and Jbeta (13) primers were used in the PCR. Assay used: immunoSEQ multiplex PCR; TCRdb lists only in-frame clones, some missing. The data show 150,000 or so clones, nearly 80% seen once. General study results and limits: A previous analysis found most TCR beta V segments productive roughly 87% or roughly 30% of the time.

The CDR3 spans 15 residues. Germline CDR1 is SGHNT and CDR2 is YYREEE (reference sequence). The ends lost 0 bases at V and 5 bases at J; junction bases unmatched: 2. The receptor was derived from a middle-aged man in good health and CMV-seropositive. Sample: PBMCs. The chain uses TRBV5-4 and TRBJ1-4; 9 nucleotides agree with TRBD1. This CDR3 is CASSLAGTGNEKLFF. For the CDR3, the DNA is TGTGCCAGCAGCTTGGCCGGGACAGGGAATGAAAAACTGTTTTTT.